These 26 T cell receptor beta chains were sequenced from one sample in a study of T cells in localized non-small cell lung cancer. Only in-frame clones appear in the TCRdb table, and some are missing; sequencing was by immunoSEQ multiplex PCR. The table has over 55,000 clones, roughly 90% seen once. The material sequenced was peripheral blood, taken before any cancer treatment. These receptors originate from a woman aged 40 to 75 with stage I lung adenocarcinoma.

The rearrangement uses TRBV18 and TRBJ1-2; 9 bases are shared with TRBD1. V dropped 6 bases and J dropped 6; count of bases not matched to a gene: 5. Germline V gene lookup returns CDR1 KGHSH and CDR2 LQKENI. The CDR3 runs 13 residues. This CDR3 is CASSPGTGNGYTF. The DNA of the CDR3 is TGTGCCAGCTCCCCCGGGACAGGGAATGGCTACACCTTC.

This clone showed up just once. The chain uses TRBV11-1 and TRBJ1-5; D remains unclear. In germline, CDR1 is SGHAT, CDR2 FQDESV (reference sequence). The CDR3 extends over 14 amino acids. Trimming took off 0 bases at V and 5 bases at J, with 8 bases between the two ends. The CDR3 DNA reads TGTGCCAGCAGCTTAGCCGGGCTCGATCAGCCCCAGCATTTT. It codes for CASSLAGLDQPQHF.

The genes are TRBV12-5 and TRBJ1-1; D call uncertain. The CDR3 length is 13 residues. Germline V gene sequence: CDR1 LGHNT, CDR2 FRNRAP. V dropped 7 bases and J dropped 4 bases, with 13 bases sitting between them. As DNA, the CDR3 is TGTGCTAGTGTTCCACCCCTTGGCACTGAAGCTTTCTTT. This sequence encodes CASVPPLGTEAFF.

The chain employs TRBV18 and TRBJ2-5, with D perhaps matching TRBD2 (5 bases). From germline, CDR1 is KGHSH and CDR2 LQKENI. The CDR3 is 14 residues long. With 6 bases removed from V and 5 bases from J, the gap between germline ends came to 16 bases. The CDR3 DNA is TGTGCCAGCTCCCCCCCCGGGGTTGGGGAGACCCAGTACTTC. This translates into CASSPPGVGETQYF.

The J gene is TRBJ1-2, the V gene TRBV25-1; unclear D gene. The CDR3 spans 12 residues. In germline, CDR1 is MGHDK, CDR2 SYGVNS. With 6 bases removed from V and 0 bases from J, the gap between germline ends came to 5 bases. The CDR3 protein is CASRAPNYGYTF. The CDR3 coding sequence is TGTGCCAGCAGGGCCCCTAACTATGGCTACACCTTC.

The rearrangement joins TRBV7-9 to TRBJ2-5; 15 bases fit TRBD2. V lost 4 bases to trimming and J lost 5 bases; unmatched junction nucleotides: 5. The CDR3 is made up of 16 amino acids. Germline values: CDR1 SEHNR, CDR2 FQNEAQ (reference sequence). CDR3 in DNA: TGTGCCAGCAGCTCACGGACTAGCGGGGGGGTGGAGACCCAGTACTTC. This encodes CASSSRTSGGVETQYF.

J is TRBJ2-7 and V is TRBV7-9; no definite D call. The CDR3 loop spans 13 amino acids. CDR1 and CDR2 (germline): SEHNR, FQNEAQ (reference sequence). Trimming left V 6 bases short and J 4 bases short, with 13 bases between. This CDR3 reads CASSSPLDYEQYF. CDR3 DNA sequence: TGTGCCAGCAGTTCGCCGTTAGATTACGAGCAGTACTTC.

V is TRBV6-6 and J is TRBJ2-3; the match to TRBD1 covers 8 bases. V trimming: 6 bases; J trimming: 3 bases; junction bases outside the gene matches: 8. The CDR3 extends over 15 amino acids. Germline values: CDR1 MNHNY, CDR2 SVGAGI (reference sequence). CDR3 sequence (DNA): TGTGCCAGCAGCCTGGACAGGGCTAAAACAGATACGCAGTATTTT. Translation gives CASSLDRAKTDTQYF.

This sequence joins TRBV18 and TRBJ1-5; no definite D call. CDR3 length: 16 amino acids. Germline V gene data show CDR1 as KGHSH and CDR2 as LQKENI. V lost 2 bases and J 2 bases, leaving 13 bases between the germline ends. CDR3 sequence reads: CASSPSGVGGNQPQHF. The CDR3 region has the DNA TGTGCCAGCTCACCAAGCGGGGTAGGTGGCAATCAGCCCCAGCATTTT.

In nucleotides, the CDR3 is TGTGCCAGCAGTGAGGGCAGGTCCCCCTCTGAAGCTTTCTTT. It codes for CASSEGRSPSEAFF. The chain combines TRBV6-1 with TRBJ1-1; D is undetermined. V was shortened by 3 bases and J by 6 bases, with 14 bases between the two germline ends. This CDR3 contains 14 residues. Per the germline V gene, CDR1 is MNHNS and CDR2 is SASEGT.

The chain is built from TRBV27 and TRBJ1-2; 7 bases are shared with TRBD1. The CDR3 extends over 12 amino acids. Germline CDR1 and CDR2: MNHEY and SMNVEV (reference sequence). Unmatched junction bases numbered 8, after V lost 11 bases and J lost 5 bases. CDR3 protein: CAVKGQSYGYTF. CDR3 coding DNA: TGTGCCGTAAAGGGACAGAGTTATGGCTACACCTTC.

The chain has TRBV7-2 and TRBJ1-1; D unclear. CDR1 SGHTA and CDR2 FQGNSA come from the germline V gene. Deletions cut 6 bases from V and 0 bases from J, with 5 bases between. The CDR3 is 12 residues long. The CDR3, as DNA: TGTGCCAGCAGGGCAATGAACACTGAAGCTTTCTTT. The encoded protein is CASRAMNTEAFF.

The chain combines TRBV11-3 with TRBJ1-1; 10 bases are a match to TRBD1. Germline V CDR1 and CDR2: SGHNT, YENEEA. J gave up 5 bases and V 2 bases, and 2 bases lay outside the gene matches. This CDR3 is built from 14 residues. CDR3 sequence reads: CASSLRQGATEAFF. Written as DNA, the CDR3 is TGTGCCAGCAGCTTACGACAGGGGGCAACTGAAGCTTTCTTT.

V and J are TRBV18 and TRBJ1-1, with D maybe TRBD1 (6 bases). The CDR3 is made up of 14 amino acids. CDR1 and CDR2 from the germline V gene are KGHSH and LQKENI. Deletions cut 3 bases from V and 11 bases from J, with 19 bases between. As DNA, the CDR3 is TGTGCCAGCTCACCTGGGACACCTCCAGGGAAGGCTTTCTTT. It codes for CASSPGTPPGKAFF.

The genes are TRBV19 and TRBJ1-2, with 7 bases identical to TRBD1. The CDR3 covers 14 residues. V lost 7 bases to trimming and J lost 1 base; unmatched junction nucleotides: 6. Germline V gene lookup returns CDR1 LNHDA and CDR2 SQIVND (reference sequence). CDR3 bases: TGTGCCAGTAACACAGGGGCTCTTAACTATGGCTACACCTTC. Encoded protein: CASNTGALNYGYTF. The full variable domain, in which reference TRBV19 and TRBJ1-2 provide the parts outside the CDR3, is DGGITQSPKYLFRKEGQNVTLSCEQNLNHDAMYWYRQDPGQGLRLIYYSQIVNDFQKGDIAEGYSVSREKKESFPLTVTSAQKNPTAFYLCASNTGALNYGYTFGSGTRLTVV.

This clone was counted once. This sequence joins TRBV6-6 and TRBJ2-5; 9 nucleotides align to TRBD2. Germline V CDR1 and CDR2: MNHNY, SVGAGI (reference sequence). This CDR3 contains 14 residues. The J segment lost 2 bases and the V segment lost 4 bases, leaving 2 bases of the junction unmatched. CDR3 region: CASSFAGGQETQYF. The CDR3 coding sequence is TGTGCCAGCAGTTTTGCGGGAGGGCAAGAGACCCAGTACTTC.

The chain employs TRBV19 and TRBJ2-2, with D possibly being TRBD1 (6 bases). The CDR3 consists of 14 residues. The V end lost 9 bases, the J end lost 6 bases, and 17 bases lay between the germline ends. CDR1 LNHDA and CDR2 SQIVND come from the germline V gene (reference sequence). CDR3 sequence: CASLRPRGAGELFF. The DNA of the CDR3 is TGTGCCAGCCTCCGGCCCAGGGGCGCCGGGGAGCTGTTTTTT.

This chain uses TRBV4-1 with TRBJ2-3; D is undetermined. V was clipped by 4 bases and J by 2 bases, with 13 bases between them. CDR3 length equals 15 residues. The germline V gene encodes CDR1 MGHRA and CDR2 YSYEKL. CDR3 sequence (DNA): TGCGCCAGCAGCCTAGGTCTCGCCCACACAGATACGCAGTATTTT. Its protein is CASSLGLAHTDTQYF.

The chain carries TRBV7-6 and TRBJ2-5; D is unclear. Trimming took 1 base from V and 1 from J, leaving 4 bases between them. This CDR3 has 13 residues. Germline-derived CDR1 and CDR2 are SGHVS and FNYEAQ. CDR3 region: CASSLGFQETQYF. The CDR3, as DNA: TGTGCCAGCAGCTTAGGTTTCCAAGAGACCCAGTACTTC.

This sequence joins TRBV5-6 and TRBJ2-1; D tentatively reads TRBD1 or TRBD2 (5 bases each). Germline V lookup: CDR1 SGHDT, CDR2 YYEEEE. The CDR3 consists of 13 residues. The V gene lost 2 bases and the J gene lost 5 bases, with 8 bases spanning the gap. The CDR3 DNA reads TGTGCCAGCAGCTTTGAGGGGAACAATGAGCAGTTCTTC. Its translation: CASSFEGNNEQFF.

The chain couples TRBV11-3 to TRBJ2-3; a weak D match, TRBD2 (6 bases). The CDR3 is 14 residues long. V lost 7 bases and J lost 6, with 17 bases in between. The germline V gene encodes CDR1 SGHNT and CDR2 YENEEA. CDR3 residues: CASNLLGTQDTQYF. The CDR3 region has the DNA TGTGCCAGCAACCTACTGGGGACTCAGGATACGCAGTATTTT.

This clone has only a few counts. The chain couples TRBV7-2 to TRBJ2-5; no definite D call. Looked up from germline, CDR1 is SGHTA and CDR2 is FQGNSA. The CDR3 covers 15 residues. V dropped 3 bases and J dropped 1 base, with 12 bases sitting between them. CDR3 nucleotides: TGTGCCAGCAGCTTGAATACTGGTGCCCAAGAGACCCAGTACTTC. Protein product: CASSLNTGAQETQYF.

The rearrangement links TRBV6-4 to TRBJ1-3, with TRBD1 identical over 7 bases. The CDR3 has 16 residues. The germline V gene encodes CDR1 MRHNA and CDR2 SNTAGT. V shed 2 bases and J 8 bases; nucleotides not matched to a gene: 12. This CDR3 is CASSDVGQVGVYTIYF. CDR3 nucleotides: TGTGCCAGCAGTGACGTTGGACAGGTAGGTGTGTACACCATATATTTT.

The CDR3 sequence is CASSVEVGNTIYF. CDR3 bases: TGTGCCAGCAGCGTAGAGGTTGGAAACACCATATATTTT. The rearrangement uses TRBV9 and TRBJ1-3; no clear D. With 0 bases removed from V and 3 bases from J, the gap between germline ends came to 4 bases. Germline CDR1 and CDR2: SGDLS and YYNGEE. The CDR3 sequence is 13 residues long.

This chain's CDR3 is CASRVPGRSGDEQFF. The CDR3 bases are TGTGCCAGCAGAGTACCGGGACGCTCAGGCGATGAGCAGTTCTTC. This sequence joins TRBV28 and TRBJ2-1; D may match TRBD1 or TRBD2 (5 bases each). This CDR3 has 15 residues. V shed 6 bases and J shed 8 bases, with 20 bases lying between them. The germline V gene encodes CDR1 MDHEN and CDR2 SYDVKM.

This clone was counted only a few times. V is TRBV2 and J is TRBJ1-5; a weak D match, TRBD1 (6 bases). The germline CDR1 and CDR2 sequences are SNHLY and FYNNEI. The CDR3 sequence is 15 residues long. The V and J ends lost 1 base and 9 bases respectively, with 16 bases between them. The chain's CDR3 is CASSEVGAGAWPQHF. The CDR3 DNA sequence: TGTGCCAGCAGTGAAGTAGGGGCAGGGGCATGGCCCCAGCATTTT.